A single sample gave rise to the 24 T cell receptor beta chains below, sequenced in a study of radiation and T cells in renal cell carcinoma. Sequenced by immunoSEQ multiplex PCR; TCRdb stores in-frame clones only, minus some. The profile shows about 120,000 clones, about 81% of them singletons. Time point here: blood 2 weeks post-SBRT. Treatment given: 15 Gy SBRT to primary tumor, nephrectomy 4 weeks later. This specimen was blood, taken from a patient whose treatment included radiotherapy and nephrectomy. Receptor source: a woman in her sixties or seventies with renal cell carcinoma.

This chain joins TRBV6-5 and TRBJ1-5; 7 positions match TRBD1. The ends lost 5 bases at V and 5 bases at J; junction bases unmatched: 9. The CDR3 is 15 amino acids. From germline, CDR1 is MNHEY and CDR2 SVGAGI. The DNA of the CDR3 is TGTGCCAGCAGTCGCGGACAGGAGGGTGATCAGCCCCAGCATTTT. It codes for CASSRGQEGDQPQHF.

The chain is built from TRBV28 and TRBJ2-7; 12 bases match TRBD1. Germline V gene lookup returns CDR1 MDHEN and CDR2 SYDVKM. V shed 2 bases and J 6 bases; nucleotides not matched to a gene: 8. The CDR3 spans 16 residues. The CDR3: CASSLTEGQGALEQYF. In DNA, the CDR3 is TGTGCCAGCAGTTTAACTGAGGGACAGGGGGCGCTCGAGCAGTACTTC.

CDR3 in DNA: TGTGCCAGCAGCGTAGAACGACAGGGGGCAGGTGAAGCTTTCTTT. As protein: CASSVERQGAGEAFF. This chain uses TRBV9 with TRBJ1-1, with 10 positions matching TRBD1. V lost 0 bases to trimming and J lost 7 bases; unmatched junction nucleotides: 6. Germline values: CDR1 SGDLS, CDR2 YYNGEE. The CDR3 is 15 amino acids.

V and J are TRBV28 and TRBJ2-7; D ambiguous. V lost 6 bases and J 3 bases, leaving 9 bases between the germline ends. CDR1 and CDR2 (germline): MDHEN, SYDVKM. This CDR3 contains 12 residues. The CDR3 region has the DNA TGTGCCAGCAGACAAACCCACTACGAGCAGTACTTC. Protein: CASRQTHYEQYF.

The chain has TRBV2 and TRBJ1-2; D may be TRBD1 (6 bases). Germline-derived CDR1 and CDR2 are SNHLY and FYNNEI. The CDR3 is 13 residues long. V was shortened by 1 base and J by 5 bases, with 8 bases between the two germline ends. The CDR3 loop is CASSEEGDYGYTF. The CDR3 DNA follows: TGTGCCAGCAGTGAAGAGGGGGATTATGGCTACACCTTC. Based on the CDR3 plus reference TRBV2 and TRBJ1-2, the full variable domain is EPEVTQTPSHQVTQMGQEVILRCVPISNHLYFYWYRQILGQKVEFLVSFYNNEISEKSEIFDDQFSVERPDGSNFTLKIRSTKLEDSAMYFCASSEEGDYGYTFGSGTRLTVV.

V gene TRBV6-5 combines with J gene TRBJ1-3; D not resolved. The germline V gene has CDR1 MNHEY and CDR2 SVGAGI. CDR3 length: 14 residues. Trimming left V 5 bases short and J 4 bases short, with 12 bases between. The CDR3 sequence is CASSPTGYGNTIYF. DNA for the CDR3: TGTGCCAGCAGTCCCACGGGGTACGGAAACACCATATATTTT.

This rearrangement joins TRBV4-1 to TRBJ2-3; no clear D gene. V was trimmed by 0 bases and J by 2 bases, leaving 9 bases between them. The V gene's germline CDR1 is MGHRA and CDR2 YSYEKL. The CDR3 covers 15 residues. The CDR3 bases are TGCGCCAGCAGCCAAGATCTAACATCCACAGATACGCAGTATTTT. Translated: CASSQDLTSTDTQYF.

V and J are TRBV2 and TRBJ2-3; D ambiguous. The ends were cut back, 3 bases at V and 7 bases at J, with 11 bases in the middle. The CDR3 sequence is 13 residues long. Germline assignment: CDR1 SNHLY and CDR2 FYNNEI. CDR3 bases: TGTGCCAGCAGTGAGGTGCGCTTGAATACGCAGTATTTT. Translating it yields CASSEVRLNTQYF. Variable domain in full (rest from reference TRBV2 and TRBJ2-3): EPEVTQTPSHQVTQMGQEVILRCVPISNHLYFYWYRQILGQKVEFLVSFYNNEISEKSEIFDDQFSVERPDGSNFTLKIRSTKLEDSAMYFCASSEVRLNTQYFGPGTRLTVL.

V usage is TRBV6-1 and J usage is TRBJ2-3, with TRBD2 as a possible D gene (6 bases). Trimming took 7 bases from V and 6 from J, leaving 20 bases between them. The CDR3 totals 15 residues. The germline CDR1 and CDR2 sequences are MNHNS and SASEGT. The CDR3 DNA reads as TGTGCCAGCACCGAATCGGGAGACACGTCGGATACGCAGTATTTT. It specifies CASTESGDTSDTQYF.

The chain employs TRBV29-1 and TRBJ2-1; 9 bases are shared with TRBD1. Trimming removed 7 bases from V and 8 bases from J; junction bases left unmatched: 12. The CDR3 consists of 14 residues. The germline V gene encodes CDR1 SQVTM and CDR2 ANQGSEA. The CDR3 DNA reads TGCAGCGGGGATATATGGACAGGGGCCTATGAGCAGTTCTTC. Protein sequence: CSGDIWTGAYEQFF.

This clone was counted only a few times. CDR3 sequence (DNA): TGCGCCAGCAGCGCCAGCTCAACTGGACCCACCGGGGAGCTGTTTTTT. It codes for CASSASSTGPTGELFF. This chain connects TRBV5-1 to TRBJ2-2, with D uncertain. Germline CDR1 and CDR2: SGHRS and YFSETQ. V lost 4 bases and J lost 4, with 17 bases in between. CDR3 length equals 16 residues.

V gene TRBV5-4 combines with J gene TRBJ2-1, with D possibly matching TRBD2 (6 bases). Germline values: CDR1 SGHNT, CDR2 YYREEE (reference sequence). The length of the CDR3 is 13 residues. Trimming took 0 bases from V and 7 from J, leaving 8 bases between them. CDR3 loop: CASSLVGGNEQFF. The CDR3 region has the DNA TGTGCCAGCAGCTTGGTGGGGGGTAATGAGCAGTTCTTC.

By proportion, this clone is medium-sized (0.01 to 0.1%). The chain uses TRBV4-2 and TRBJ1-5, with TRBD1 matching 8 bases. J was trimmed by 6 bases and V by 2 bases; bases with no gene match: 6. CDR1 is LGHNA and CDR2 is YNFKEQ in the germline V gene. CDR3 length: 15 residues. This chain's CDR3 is CASSQTTGVSQPQHF. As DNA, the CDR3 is TGTGCCAGCAGCCAAACGACAGGGGTGAGTCAGCCCCAGCATTTT.

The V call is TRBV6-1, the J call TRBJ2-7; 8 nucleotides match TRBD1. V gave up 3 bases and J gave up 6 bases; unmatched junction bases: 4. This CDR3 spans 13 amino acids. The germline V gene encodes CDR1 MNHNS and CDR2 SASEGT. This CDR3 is CASSEVTGGEQYF. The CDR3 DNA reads TGTGCCAGCAGTGAGGTAACAGGGGGCGAGCAGTACTTC.

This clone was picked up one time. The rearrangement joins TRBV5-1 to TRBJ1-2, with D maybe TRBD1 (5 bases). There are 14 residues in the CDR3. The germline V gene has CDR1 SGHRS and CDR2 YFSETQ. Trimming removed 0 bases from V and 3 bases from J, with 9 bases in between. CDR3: CASSLDTGDYGYTF. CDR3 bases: TGCGCCAGCAGCTTGGATACAGGTGACTATGGCTACACCTTC. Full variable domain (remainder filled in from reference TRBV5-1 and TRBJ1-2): KAGVTQTPRYLIKTRGQQVTLSCSPISGHRSVSWYQQTPGQGLQFLFEYFSETQRNKGNFPGRFSGRQFSNSRSEMNVSTLELGDSALYLCASSLDTGDYGYTFGSGTRLTVV.

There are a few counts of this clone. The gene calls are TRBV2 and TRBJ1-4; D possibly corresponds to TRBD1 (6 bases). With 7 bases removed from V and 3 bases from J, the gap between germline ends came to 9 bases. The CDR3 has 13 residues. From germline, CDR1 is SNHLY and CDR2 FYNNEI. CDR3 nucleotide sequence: TGTGCCAGCATTAGGGGGGCTAATGAAAAACTGTTTTTT. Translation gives CASIRGANEKLFF.

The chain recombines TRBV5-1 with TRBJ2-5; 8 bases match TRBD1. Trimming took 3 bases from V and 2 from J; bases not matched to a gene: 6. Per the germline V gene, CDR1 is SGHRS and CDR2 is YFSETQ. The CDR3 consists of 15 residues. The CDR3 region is CASSWGTGGQETQYF. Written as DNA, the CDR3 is TGCGCCAGCAGCTGGGGGACAGGCGGTCAAGAGACCCAGTACTTC.

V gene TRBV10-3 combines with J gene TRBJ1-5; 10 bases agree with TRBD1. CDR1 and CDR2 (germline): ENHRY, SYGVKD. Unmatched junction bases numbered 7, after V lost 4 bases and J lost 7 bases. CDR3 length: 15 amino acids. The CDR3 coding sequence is TGTGCCATCAGTGGGGACAGGGGTTTAAACCAGCCCCAGCATTTT. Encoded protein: CAISGDRGLNQPQHF.

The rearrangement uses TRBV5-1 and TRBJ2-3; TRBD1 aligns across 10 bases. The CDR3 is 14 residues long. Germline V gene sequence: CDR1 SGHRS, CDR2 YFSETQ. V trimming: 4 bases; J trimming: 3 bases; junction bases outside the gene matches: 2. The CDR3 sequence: CASSDRGQTDTQYF. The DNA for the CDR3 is TGCGCCAGCAGCGACAGGGGGCAAACAGATACGCAGTATTTT. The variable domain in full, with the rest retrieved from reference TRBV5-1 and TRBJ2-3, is KAGVTQTPRYLIKTRGQQVTLSCSPISGHRSVSWYQQTPGQGLQFLFEYFSETQRNKGNFPGRFSGRQFSNSRSEMNVSTLELGDSALYLCASSDRGQTDTQYFGPGTRLTVL.

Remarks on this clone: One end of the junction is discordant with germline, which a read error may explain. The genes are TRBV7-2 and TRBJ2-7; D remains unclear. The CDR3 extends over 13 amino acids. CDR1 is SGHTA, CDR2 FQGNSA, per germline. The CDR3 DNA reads TGTGCCAGCAGATTAGTGGGAACCTACGAGCAGTACTTC. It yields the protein CASRLVGTYEQYF. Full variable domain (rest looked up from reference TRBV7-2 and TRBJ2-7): GAGVSQSPSNKVTEKGKDVELRCDPISGHTALYWYRQSLGQGLEFLIYFQGNSAPDKSGLPSDRFSAERTGGSVSTLTIQRTQQEDSAVYLCASRLVGTYEQYFGPGTRLTVT.

The CDR3 DNA reads TGCGCCAGCGGACTACAAGGGCTAGCGACCGAGCAGTTCTTC. Its translation is CASGLQGLATEQFF. The V call is TRBV5-1, the J call TRBJ2-1, with a possible D match to TRBD2 (6 bases). Germline V CDR1 and CDR2: SGHRS, YFSETQ. The CDR3 loop spans 14 amino acids. Between the trimmed V and J ends, which lost 7 bases and 10 bases, there was a span of 21 bases.

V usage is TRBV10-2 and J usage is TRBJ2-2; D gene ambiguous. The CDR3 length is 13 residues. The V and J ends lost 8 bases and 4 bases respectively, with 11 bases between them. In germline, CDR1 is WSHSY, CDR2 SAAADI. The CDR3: CASRSPPTGELFF. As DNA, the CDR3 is TGCGCCAGCCGCTCCCCCCCCACCGGGGAGCTGTTTTTT.

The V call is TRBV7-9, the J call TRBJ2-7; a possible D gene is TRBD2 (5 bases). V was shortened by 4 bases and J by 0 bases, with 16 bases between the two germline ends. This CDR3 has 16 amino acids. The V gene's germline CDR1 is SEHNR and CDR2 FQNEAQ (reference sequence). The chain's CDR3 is CASSSLDLGSSYEQYF. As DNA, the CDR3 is TGTGCCAGCAGCTCGTTGGACCTAGGGAGCTCCTACGAGCAGTACTTC.

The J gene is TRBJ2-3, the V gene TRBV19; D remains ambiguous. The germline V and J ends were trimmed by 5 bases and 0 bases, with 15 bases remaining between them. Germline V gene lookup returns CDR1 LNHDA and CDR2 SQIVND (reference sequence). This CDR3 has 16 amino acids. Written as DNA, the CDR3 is TGTGCCAGTAGTGCCCCCCTGGAAGTTAGCACAGATACGCAGTATTTT. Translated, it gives CASSAPLEVSTDTQYF.